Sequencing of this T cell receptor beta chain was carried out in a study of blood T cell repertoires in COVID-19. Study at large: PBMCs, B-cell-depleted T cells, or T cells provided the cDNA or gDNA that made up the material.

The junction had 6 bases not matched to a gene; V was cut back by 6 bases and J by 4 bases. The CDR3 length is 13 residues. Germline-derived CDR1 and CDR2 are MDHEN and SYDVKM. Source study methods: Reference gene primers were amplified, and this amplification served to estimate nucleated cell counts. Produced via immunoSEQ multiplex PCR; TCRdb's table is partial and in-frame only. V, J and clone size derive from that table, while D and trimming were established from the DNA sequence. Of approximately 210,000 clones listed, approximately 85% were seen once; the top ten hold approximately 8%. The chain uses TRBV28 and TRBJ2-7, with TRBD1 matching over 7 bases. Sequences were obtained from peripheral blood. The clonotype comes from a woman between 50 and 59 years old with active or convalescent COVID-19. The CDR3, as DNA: TGTGCCAGCAGCACCAGGGGGAAATACGAGCAGTACGTC. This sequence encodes CASSTRGKYEQYV.